This T cell receptor (beta chain) was identified in a study of beta chain features in type 1 diabetes. Overall study findings and caveats: When cDNA is sequenced, cells with high TCR expression could be over-represented.

A CD45RO/CCR7/CD25/CD127/CD95/CD27 panel sorted naive, central memory, regulatory and stem cell-like memory CD4+ cells. Trimming left V 6 bases short and J 5 bases short, with 9 bases between. The CDR3 is 12 residues long. Germline V lookup: CDR1 SGHTA, CDR2 FQGTGA. This clone was observed at least ten times. The antigen remains undetermined. All of the isolated RNA was reverse transcribed, so expressed TCRB transcripts were sequenced. Measured with immunoSEQ multiplex PCR; TCRdb has only the in-frame clones, and not every one. The sample holds under 400,000 clones, 10% to 15% seen once. The chain employs TRBV7-3 and TRBJ2-3, with unresolved D. The receptor was isolated from a young man in good health. Sequenced input: naive CD4+ T cells from blood. CDR3 protein: CASSPGLDTQYF. The CDR3 DNA reads TGTGCCAGCAGTCCCGGGTTAGATACGCAGTATTTT. Full variable domain (remainder filled in from reference TRBV7-3 and TRBJ2-3): GAGVSQTPSNKVTEKGKYVELRCDPISGHTALYWYRQSLGQGPEFLIYFQGTGAADDSGLPNDRFFAVRPEGSVSTLKIQRTERGDSAVYLCASSPGLDTQYFGPGTRLTVL.